This TCR beta chain comes out of a study of T cells in localized non-small cell lung cancer. Points from the study as a whole: The study found T cell clonality highest in uninvolved adjacent lung, above tumor.

This CDR3 is 18 amino acids long. The germline V gene encodes CDR1 SGHRS and CDR2 YFSETQ. V shed 4 bases, J shed 0 bases, and the junction held 14 bases outside the gene matches. Worth noting for this clone: Its antigen is unknown.

Produced via immunoSEQ multiplex PCR; TCRdb's table is partial and in-frame only. The sample shows approximately 22,000 clones, approximately 90% of them seen only once. This chain uses TRBV5-1 with TRBJ1-1; TRBD1 agrees at 8 bases. The clonotype originates from a male donor at least 60 years old with stage I squamous cell lung carcinoma. Sequenced material: peripheral blood, taken before any cancer treatment. The CDR3 DNA sequence: TGCGCCAGCAGCCTAAGTCCCGGGACAGGTTACATGAACACTGAAGCTTTCTTT. It encodes CASSLSPGTGYMNTEAFF. Full variable domain (missing parts from reference TRBV5-1 and TRBJ1-1): KAGVTQTPRYLIKTRGQQVTLSCSPISGHRSVSWYQQTPGQGLQFLFEYFSETQRNKGNFPGRFSGRQFSNSRSEMNVSTLELGDSALYLCASSLSPGTGYMNTEAFFGQGTRLTVV.